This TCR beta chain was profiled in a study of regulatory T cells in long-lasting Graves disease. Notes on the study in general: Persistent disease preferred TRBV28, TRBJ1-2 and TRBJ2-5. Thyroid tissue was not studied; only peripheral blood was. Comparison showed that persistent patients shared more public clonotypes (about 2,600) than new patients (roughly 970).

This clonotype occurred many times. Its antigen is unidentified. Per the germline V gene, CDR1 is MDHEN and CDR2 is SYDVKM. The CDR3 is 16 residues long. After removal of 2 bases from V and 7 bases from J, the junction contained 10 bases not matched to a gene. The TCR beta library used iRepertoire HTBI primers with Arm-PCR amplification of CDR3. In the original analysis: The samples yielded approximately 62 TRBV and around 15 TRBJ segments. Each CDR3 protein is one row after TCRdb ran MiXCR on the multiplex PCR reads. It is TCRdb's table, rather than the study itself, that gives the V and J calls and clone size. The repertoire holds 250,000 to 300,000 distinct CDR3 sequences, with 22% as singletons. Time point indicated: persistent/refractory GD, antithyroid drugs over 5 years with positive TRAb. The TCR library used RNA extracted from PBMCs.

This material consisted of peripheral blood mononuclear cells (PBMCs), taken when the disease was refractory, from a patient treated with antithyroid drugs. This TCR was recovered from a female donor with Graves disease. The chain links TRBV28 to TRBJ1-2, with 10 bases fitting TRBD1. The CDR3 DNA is TGTGCCAGCAGTTTAGCCGTAGGGACAGGGGACTCTGGCTACACCTTC. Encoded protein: CASSLAVGTGDSGYTF.